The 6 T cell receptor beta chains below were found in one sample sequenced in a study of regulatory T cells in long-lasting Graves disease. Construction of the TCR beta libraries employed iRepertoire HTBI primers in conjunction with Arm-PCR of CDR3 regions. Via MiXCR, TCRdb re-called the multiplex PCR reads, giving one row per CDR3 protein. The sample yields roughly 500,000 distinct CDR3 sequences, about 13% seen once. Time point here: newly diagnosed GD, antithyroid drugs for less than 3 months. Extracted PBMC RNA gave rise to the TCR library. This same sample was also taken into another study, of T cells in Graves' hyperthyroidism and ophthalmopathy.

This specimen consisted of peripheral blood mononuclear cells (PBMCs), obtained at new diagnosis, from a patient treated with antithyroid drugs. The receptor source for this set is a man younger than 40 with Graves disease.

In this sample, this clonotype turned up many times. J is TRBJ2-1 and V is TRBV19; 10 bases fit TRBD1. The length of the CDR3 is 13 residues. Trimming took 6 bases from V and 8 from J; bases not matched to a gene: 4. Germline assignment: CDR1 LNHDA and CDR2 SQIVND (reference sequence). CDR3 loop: CASRGQGGHEQFF. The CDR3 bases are TGTGCCAGTAGAGGACAGGGGGGGCATGAGCAGTTCTTC.

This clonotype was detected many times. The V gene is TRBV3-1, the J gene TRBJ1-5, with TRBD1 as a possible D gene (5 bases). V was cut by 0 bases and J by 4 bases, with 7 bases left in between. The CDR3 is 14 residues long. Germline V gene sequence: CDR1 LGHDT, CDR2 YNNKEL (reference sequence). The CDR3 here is CASSQDPGNQPQHF. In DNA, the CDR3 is TGTGCCAGCAGCCAAGACCCAGGGAATCAGCCCCAGCATTTT.

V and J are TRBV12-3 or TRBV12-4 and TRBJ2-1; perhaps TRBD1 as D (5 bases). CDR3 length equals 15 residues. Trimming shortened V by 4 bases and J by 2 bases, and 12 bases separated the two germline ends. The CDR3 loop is CASSSRRQTYNEQFF. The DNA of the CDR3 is TGTGCCAGCAGTTCTCGTCGACAGACCTACAATGAGCAGTTCTTC.

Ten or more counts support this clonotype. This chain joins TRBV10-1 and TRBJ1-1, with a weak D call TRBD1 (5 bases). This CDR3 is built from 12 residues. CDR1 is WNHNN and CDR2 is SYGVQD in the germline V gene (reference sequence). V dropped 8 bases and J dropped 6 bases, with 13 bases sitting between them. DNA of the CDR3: TGCGCCAGCTCCAAGGGACTATCTGAAGCTTTCTTT. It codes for CASSKGLSEAFF.

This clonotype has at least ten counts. The DNA of the CDR3 is TGTGCCAGCAGCCCTAGCCCGGAGGACACTGAAGCTTTCTTT. Its protein is CASSPSPEDTEAFF. The chain recombines TRBV9 with TRBJ1-1; unclear D gene. The CDR3 spans 14 residues. Germline CDR1 SGDLS, CDR2 YYNGEE. Deletions cut 4 bases from V and 3 bases from J, with 13 bases between.

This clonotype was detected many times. DNA for the CDR3: TGTGCCAGCAGTGCTCTCTACGATCGGCAGTACTTC. This translates into CASSALYDRQYF. V usage is TRBV12-3 or TRBV12-4 and J usage is TRBJ2-7; D is unresolved. V shed 5 bases and J shed 9 bases, with 14 bases lying between them. This CDR3 spans 12 amino acids.